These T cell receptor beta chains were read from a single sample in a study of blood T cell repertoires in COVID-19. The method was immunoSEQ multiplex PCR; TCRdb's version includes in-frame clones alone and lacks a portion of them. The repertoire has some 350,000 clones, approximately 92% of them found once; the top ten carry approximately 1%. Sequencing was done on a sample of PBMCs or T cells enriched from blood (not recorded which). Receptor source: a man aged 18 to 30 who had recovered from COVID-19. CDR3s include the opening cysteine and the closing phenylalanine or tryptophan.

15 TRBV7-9 CASSAAGPAGDTQYF
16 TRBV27 CASATPGFSTNEKLFF
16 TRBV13 CASTASRRGAIYGYTF
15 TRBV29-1 CSVRLQGSRGYGYTF
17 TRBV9 CASSAQTGLSGANVLTF
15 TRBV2 CASSLGGGGSEKLFF
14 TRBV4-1 CASSHSDRNTEAFF
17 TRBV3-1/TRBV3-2 CASSHPGLAGNTGELFF
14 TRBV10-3 CAITPGQGYTEAFF
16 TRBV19 CASREKDRARTGELFF
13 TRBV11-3 CASSLDSGGELFF
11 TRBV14 CASSQSDEQYF
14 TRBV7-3 CASSLETNTGELFF
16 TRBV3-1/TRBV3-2 CASSQDKGQGFQPQHF
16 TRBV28 CASSLIWGQGGNEQFF
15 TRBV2 CASRGVTGRVNEQFF
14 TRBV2 CASRLPDRAYGYTF
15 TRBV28 CASRPGGNSNQPQHF
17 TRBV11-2 CASSLSSGDYASYEQYF
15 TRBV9 CASSPRQGMGEKLFF
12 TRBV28 CASLQGNTEAFF
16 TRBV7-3 CASSLASTHVYNEQFF